The next 20 T cell receptor beta chains were all read from a single sample in a study of CD8+CD57+ T cells in acquired aplastic anemia. Genomic DNA, serving as template, underwent TCR beta VDJ and CDR3 profiling. TCRdb used MiXCR to reprocess the reads, holding one entry per CDR3 protein. Here the sample spans about 260,000 distinct CDR3 sequences, roughly 80% being singletons. Individuals selected for sequencing had exhibited CD8+CD57+ cell expansion on flow cytometry. Sequencing used sorted CD4+, CD8+, or CD8+CD57+ T cells (not recorded which) from PBMCs. These receptor sequences come from a human donor with aplastic anemia.

This clonotype was detected once. Because it lacks the conserved phenylalanine or tryptophan at the end, this CDR3 is likely a read error. Because the CDR3's place on the DNA is in doubt, the DNA is left out and the CDR3 is given as listed by TCRdb. The V call is TRBV7-2, the J call TRBJ2-1; the table gives TRBD2 as D, unverified against the DNA. Inclusive of both ends, the CDR3 amounts to 13 amino acids. Germline V gene data show CDR1 as SGHTA and CDR2 as FQGNSA. The CDR3 spells CASSLSPPSGSTD.

Regarding this clonotype: It is likely a read error, because the conserved phenylalanine at the end of the CDR3 is missing. V usage is TRBV11-2 and J usage is TRBJ2-1; tentative D call: TRBD1 (5 bases). The CDR3 length is 17 residues. V was pared by 0 bases and J by 4 bases, with 16 bases between. CDR1 is SGHAT, CDR2 FQNNGV, per germline. CDR3 sequence: CASSLDLTAEIYNEQFL. CDR3 bases: TGTGCCAGCAGCTTAGATCTGACAGCCGAAATATACAATGAGCAGTTCCTC.

This chain uses TRBV11-2 with TRBJ2-1, with D tentatively TRBD1 or TRBD2 (7 bases each). V lost 2 bases, J lost 8 bases, and 16 bases lay in between. Per the germline V gene, CDR1 is SGHAT and CDR2 is FQNNGV. The CDR3 is made up of 15 amino acids. CDR3 sequence reads: CASSLTTQGGDEQFF. The CDR3 DNA reads as TGTGCCAGCAGCTTAACTACCCAGGGGGGGGATGAGCAGTTCTTC.

In regard to this clonotype: This CDR3 is missing its conserved last phenylalanine or tryptophan, likely due to a read error. It is unclear where the CDR3 begins or ends on the DNA, so no DNA is shown, and the CDR3 is as TCRdb lists it. This chain uses TRBV2 with TRBJ1-6; the table's TRBD1 call for D was not verified on the DNA. Germline V lookup: CDR1 SNHLY, CDR2 FYNNEI. Termini included, the CDR3 measures 16 amino acids. CDR3 in amino acids: CASSLGGGGGAYEQYL.

A note on this clonotype: At one of its ends the junction is not consistent with the germline gene, which may arise from a read error. The rearrangement links TRBV7-8 to TRBJ2-5; weak D call: TRBD2 (7 bases). The CDR3 runs to 12 residues. Germline V gene data show CDR1 as SGHVS and CDR2 as FQNEAQ. The CDR3 region has the DNA TGTGCCAGCGGGGGCGGGGGCGCGGACACGCACTTC. As protein: CASGGGGADTHF.

This clonotype appeared a few times. The chain's CDR3 is CATSWSGQGRDTGELFF. The CDR3, as DNA: TGTGCCACCAGTTGGAGTGGACAGGGAAGAGACACCGGGGAGCTGTTTTTT. V is TRBV24-1 and J is TRBJ2-2, with 8 bases matching TRBD1. The CDR3 extends over 17 amino acids. In germline, CDR1 is KGHDR, CDR2 SFDVKD. The V gene end was trimmed by 6 bases and the J gene end by 3 bases; junction bases not matched to a gene: 11.

In the case of this clonotype: The CDR3 carries no conserved terminal phenylalanine or tryptophan, so it likely arises from a read error. The DNA is omitted, as the CDR3 cannot be located on it reliably, and the CDR3 follows TCRdb's listing. V is TRBV2 and J is TRBJ1-2; TRBD1, as called in the table, went unchecked against the DNA. The CDR3 is 16 amino acids long, termini counted. Germline V CDR1 and CDR2: SNHLY, FYNNEI. The CDR3 here is CASGAGGTDTQYVDPG.

Turning to this clonotype: Mismatch with germline at one junction end may stem from a read error. The V call is TRBV7-3, the J call TRBJ1-2, with D possibly TRBD1 on 6 matching bases. Looked up from germline, CDR1 is SGHTA and CDR2 is FQGTGA. The CDR3 is made up of 14 amino acids. In nucleotides, the CDR3 is TGTGCCAGCAGCTTTGCGGGGGCTAACGATACCTACTATTTC. It yields the protein CASSFAGANDTYYF.

As concerns this clonotype: The germline gene is not matched at one end of the junction; a read error may be the cause. The chain links TRBV7-3 to TRBJ2-5, with 8 bases fitting TRBD2. Germline CDR1 reads SGHTA; CDR2 reads FQGTGA. The CDR3 runs to 15 residues. CDR3 sequence reads: CASSSSPTGGAPHYF. CDR3 DNA sequence: TGTGCCAGCAGCTCCTCACCCACCGGGGGGGCCCCCCACTACTTC.

Points on this clonotype: The germline gene is not matched at one end of the junction; a read error may be the cause. The gene calls are TRBV7-9 and TRBJ2-3; the D gene is possibly TRBD1 (6 bases). The CDR3 has 14 amino acids. Germline V gene sequence: CDR1 SEHNR, CDR2 FQNEAQ (reference sequence). CDR3 coding DNA: TGCGCCAGCAGCAAGACAGGTTGCATAGGTACGCAGTATTTT. This translates into CASSKTGCIGTQYF.

The chain combines TRBV20-1 with TRBJ2-1; 8 nucleotides line up with TRBD2. The germline V gene encodes CDR1 DFQATT and CDR2 SNEGSKA (reference sequence). CDR3 length: 13 amino acids. J lost 10 bases, V lost 2 bases, and 7 bases had no gene match. Here the CDR3 reads CSARPTGRDEQFF. CDR3 bases: TGCAGTGCTAGACCCACCGGGAGGGACGAGCAGTTCTTC.

As to this clonotype: A read error is likely, as this CDR3 ends without the conserved phenylalanine or tryptophan. The DNA is omitted, as the CDR3 cannot be located on it reliably, and the CDR3 follows TCRdb's listing. This chain uses TRBV19 with TRBJ1-5; TRBD1 was called by the table and not checked on the DNA. The CDR3 has 16 amino acids, counting both end residues. Germline assignment: CDR1 LNHDA and CDR2 SQIVND (reference sequence). CDR3 amino acids: CASSGTGKSSNQHQLV.

As concerns this clonotype: The junction differs from germline at one of its ends, possibly a read error. This chain connects TRBV5-1 to TRBJ2-6; D call uncertain. Germline values: CDR1 SGHRS, CDR2 YFSETQ. The CDR3 is 17 residues long. CDR3 bases: TGTGCCAGCAGCTTTGGTAGGGCCACCTCTGGGGCCAACGTCCTGACTTTC. Translating it yields CASSFGRATSGANVLTF.

This clonotype was seen more than once but under ten times. This may be a read error, as it is one base from a much larger clone. This chain joins TRBV9 and TRBJ1-3; D gene unclear. Per germline, CDR1 SGDLS and CDR2 YYNGEE. The V and J ends lost 4 bases and 0 bases respectively, with 11 bases between them. This CDR3 has 15 residues. CDR3 loop: CASSFLMRSGNTIYF. Here the CDR3 DNA reads TGTGCCAGCAGCTTCTTGATGCGCTCTGGAAACACCATATATTTT.

The chain uses TRBV15 and TRBJ2-1; possibly TRBD1 for D (5 bases). This CDR3 contains 17 residues. V dropped 0 bases and J dropped 5 bases, with 17 bases sitting between them. The germline V gene has CDR1 LNHNV and CDR2 YYDKDF (reference sequence). CDR3 protein: CATSRDKGLGGHNEQFF. CDR3 nucleotide sequence: TGTGCCACCAGCAGAGATAAGGGGTTAGGTGGACACAATGAGCAGTTCTTC.

Worth noting for this clonotype: No conserved phenylalanine or tryptophan ends this CDR3, so it is likely a read error. The CDR3 DNA reads as TGTGCCAGCAGCCTAGCTATGACGGCCGGGAAGCAGTACGTC. Translated: CASSLAMTAGKQYV. This chain links TRBV7-9 with TRBJ2-5, with D possibly matching TRBD2 (5 bases). The CDR3 contains 14 residues. From germline, CDR1 is SEHNR and CDR2 FQNEAQ (reference sequence).

J is TRBJ2-1 and V is TRBV9, with 7 bases lining up with TRBD1. Germline loops: CDR1 SGDLS, CDR2 YYNGEE. CDR3 size: 13 residues. Trimming cost V 3 bases and J 16 bases; bases outside gene matches: 13. The CDR3 protein is CASSDRQGPNNFF. The CDR3 DNA reads as TGTGCCAGCAGCGATCGACAGGGCCCGAACAATTTCTTC.

Comments on this clonotype: An end of the junction differs from the germline gene, which may be a read error. The gene calls are TRBV7-8 and TRBJ2-3; D may match TRBD1 or TRBD2 (5 bases each). The germline gives CDR1 SGHVS, CDR2 FQNEAQ. The CDR3 runs to 14 residues. CDR3 loop: CASSLAGDPETQFF. The DNA of the CDR3 is TGTGCCAGCAGCTTAGCGGGGGATCCCGAAACACAGTTTTTT.

Points on this clonotype: Its ends do not fully match the called genes, so a read error is possible. The chain is built from TRBV7-8 and TRBJ2-3; D perhaps matches TRBD1 (5 bases). In germline, CDR1 is SGHVS, CDR2 FQNEAQ. This CDR3 comprises 14 residues. CDR3 nucleotide sequence: TGTGCCAGCAGCTTACCCGGACATGCCGATACGCGCTACTTT. Its protein product is CASSLPGHADTRYF.

Of note for this clonotype: One junction end does not reproduce the germline sequence, and a read error may be involved. This chain uses TRBV2 with TRBJ2-3; D might be TRBD1 or TRBD2, each matching 5 bases. The CDR3 is 13 amino acids. Germline lookup yields CDR1 SNHLY and CDR2 FYNNEI. The chain's CDR3 is CASGDLGKDTEYF. The CDR3, as DNA: TGTGCCAGCGGGGACCTGGGCAAAGATACGGAGTATTTT.